These 10 T cell receptor beta chains originate from one sample sequenced in a study of shared clonotypes between healthy human individuals (dated by TCRdb to the early 2020s). For the CD8 naive samples, CD45RO-negative cells were positively selected for CCR7, yielding a CD45RA+CCR7+ population from which TemRA cells were excluded. Preparation of the library involved the immunoSEQ multiplex PCR assay. TCRdb provides this immuneACCESS table in a form limited to in-frame rearrangements. Some clones are lacking; in checked studies, under half of them reflect an unresolved V gene, and why the rest are absent is not known. The sample has about 700,000 clones on record, roughly nine tenths of them singletons. Clones ranked in the top ten supply 24% of the sample. The sequenced sample was naive CD8+ T cells sorted from blood. The cell subset or site label corresponds to: CD45RA+CCR7+. The receptor set was obtained from a man under 40 in good health.

This chain uses TRBV5-4 with TRBJ2-7, with 11 bases matching TRBD2. Trimming cost V 0 bases and J 2 bases; bases outside gene matches: 1. CDR1 is SGHNT, CDR2 YYREEE, per germline (reference sequence). This CDR3 is built from 15 residues. CDR3 amino acids: CASSLVAGGTYEQYF. The CDR3 DNA reads TGTGCCAGCAGCTTGGTAGCGGGAGGGACCTACGAGCAGTACTTC. Complete variable domain (other parts from reference TRBV5-4 and TRBJ2-7): ETGVTQSPTHLIKTRGQQVTLRCSSQSGHNTVSWYQQALGQGPQFIFQYYREEENGRGNFPPRFSGLQFPNYSSELNVNALELDDSALYLCASSLVAGGTYEQYFGPGTRLTVT.

This clone has only a few counts. The chain uses TRBV30 and TRBJ1-1; D remains unclear. The CDR3 is 11 residues long. Germline loops: CDR1 GTSNPN, CDR2 SVGIG (reference sequence). V was trimmed by 1 base and J by 5 bases, leaving 5 bases between them. CDR3 in DNA: TGTGCCTGGAGTGCGGAAACTGAAGCTTTCTTT. This sequence encodes CAWSAETEAFF.

The V and J genes are TRBV29-1 and TRBJ2-7; weak D call: TRBD2 (5 bases). V lost 2 bases and J lost 0, with 11 bases in between. There are 14 residues in the CDR3. Germline assignment: CDR1 SQVTM and CDR2 ANQGSEA. CDR3 amino acids: CSVETGTSSYEQYF. The CDR3 DNA reads as TGCAGCGTTGAAACCGGAACTAGCTCCTACGAGCAGTACTTC.

The chain links TRBV5-1 to TRBJ2-3; D may be TRBD1 (5 bases). V was pared by 3 bases and J by 0 bases, with 11 bases between. The CDR3 consists of 15 residues. CDR1 is SGHRS, CDR2 YFSETQ, per germline. The CDR3 region is CASSSRASSTDTQYF. The CDR3 DNA reads as TGCGCCAGCAGCTCCAGGGCCTCTAGCACAGATACGCAGTATTTT. Drawing the rest from reference TRBV5-1 and TRBJ2-3, the complete variable domain is KAGVTQTPRYLIKTRGQQVTLSCSPISGHRSVSWYQQTPGQGLQFLFEYFSETQRNKGNFPGRFSGRQFSNSRSEMNVSTLELGDSALYLCASSSRASSTDTQYFGPGTRLTVL.

The chain carries TRBV27 and TRBJ2-1, with 13 bases matching TRBD2. The CDR3 spans 15 residues. Trimming removed 7 bases from V and 7 bases from J; junction bases left unmatched: 7. The germline gives CDR1 MNHEY, CDR2 SMNVEV (reference sequence). In DNA, the CDR3 is TGTGCCAGCATTAAAGGGACTAGCGGGAAAAATGAGCAGTTCTTC. It translates to CASIKGTSGKNEQFF.

The genes are TRBV7-9 and TRBJ2-1; D gene uncertain. The V end lost 2 bases, the J end lost 5 bases, and 13 bases lay between the germline ends. Germline V gene sequence: CDR1 SEHNR, CDR2 FQNEAQ (reference sequence). The CDR3 consists of 15 residues. CDR3 sequence: CASSLSARVHNEQFF. The DNA of the CDR3 is TGTGCCAGCAGCTTATCGGCTAGGGTCCACAATGAGCAGTTCTTC.

The gene calls are TRBV7-9 and TRBJ2-2; 8 bases fit TRBD1. The CDR3 is made up of 16 amino acids. Germline values: CDR1 SEHNR, CDR2 FQNEAQ (reference sequence). After removal of 2 bases from V and 6 bases from J, the junction contained 8 bases not matched to a gene. The CDR3 DNA follows: TGTGCCAGCAGCTTAACGGACAGGGAGTCTTCCGGGGAGCTGTTTTTT. It is translated as CASSLTDRESSGELFF.

This chain connects TRBV2 to TRBJ2-5; D might be TRBD1 (5 bases). The CDR3 has 13 amino acids. Germline V lookup: CDR1 SNHLY, CDR2 FYNNEI. V lost 10 bases and J 2 bases, leaving 14 bases between the germline ends. The CDR3 sequence: CAILRDSQETQYF. The CDR3 nucleotides read TGTGCCATCCTCAGGGATAGTCAAGAGACCCAGTACTTC.

The chain recombines TRBV29-1 with TRBJ2-1, with D possibly being TRBD2 (5 bases). Germline values: CDR1 SQVTM, CDR2 ANQGSEA. This CDR3 has 12 amino acids. V was cut by 3 bases and J by 4 bases, with 7 bases left in between. The DNA of the CDR3 is TGCAGCGTTGAGAGCGGTTACAATGAGCAGTTCTTC. Protein: CSVESGYNEQFF.

This clone appeared a single time. The genes are TRBV7-8 and TRBJ2-7; tentative D call: TRBD2 (6 bases). Germline V CDR1 and CDR2: SGHVS, FQNEAQ. The CDR3 runs 16 residues. Trimming pared 2 bases from V and 0 bases from J, leaving 14 bases between. The CDR3 is CASSLLTGGSSYEQYF. The CDR3 DNA sequence: TGTGCCAGCAGCTTACTGACCGGGGGAAGCTCCTACGAGCAGTACTTC.